These T cell receptor beta chains were read from a single sample in a study of blood T cell repertoires in COVID-19. Repertoires were generated with immunoSEQ multiplex PCR, while TCRdb's copy carries only in-frame clones and drops some. The sample includes 250,000 to 300,000 clones, 89% of them seen just once. The material sequenced was peripheral blood. The receptors derive from a woman in her thirties or forties who had recovered from COVID-19. The conserved cysteine and the conserved F or W are not part of the CDR3 here. Fields, in order: CDR3 length, J gene, V gene, CDR3 protein.

len: 14
j_gene: TRBJ2-3
v_gene: TRBV7-9
CDR3aa: ASSIVAGGAADTQY

len: 15
j_gene: TRBJ2-1
v_gene: TRBV11-3
CDR3aa: ASSPSGGSGSGNEQF

len: 15
j_gene: TRBJ2-3
v_gene: TRBV7-8
CDR3aa: ASSYLGGGGWGDTQY

len: 13
j_gene: TRBJ1-3
v_gene: TRBV9
CDR3aa: ASSVAWGARNTIY

len: 12
j_gene: TRBJ1-1
v_gene: TRBV23-1
CDR3aa: ASSQTEVCTEAF

len: 14
j_gene: TRBJ1-1
v_gene: TRBV19
CDR3aa: ASSPGQGTSSTEAF

len: 10
j_gene: TRBJ2-2
v_gene: TRBV12-3/TRBV12-4
CDR3aa: ASSRGGGELF

len: 12
j_gene: TRBJ2-4
v_gene: TRBV7-9
CDR3aa: ASSTRDSQNIQY

len: 12
j_gene: TRBJ2-3
v_gene: TRBV5-1
CDR3aa: ASSNGSSTDTQY

len: 14
j_gene: TRBJ1-5
v_gene: TRBV4-1
CDR3aa: ASSQGVDRSNQPQH

len: 12
j_gene: TRBJ2-3
v_gene: TRBV5-1
CDR3aa: ASSLEQGTDTQY

len: 14
j_gene: TRBJ1-2
v_gene: TRBV9
CDR3aa: ASSVIMRDRVYGYT

len: 13
j_gene: TRBJ2-5
v_gene: TRBV27
CDR3aa: ASSFVAAAQETQY

len: 13
j_gene: TRBJ1-1
v_gene: TRBV6-6
CDR3aa: ASSPNPGGNTEAF

len: 13
j_gene: TRBJ2-7
v_gene: TRBV28
CDR3aa: ASSLVVAGYYEQY

len: 12
j_gene: TRBJ2-5
v_gene: TRBV5-1
CDR3aa: ASSLGQVGETQY

len: 11
j_gene: TRBJ1-3
v_gene: TRBV11-2
CDR3aa: ASSLDRGNTIY

len: 12
j_gene: TRBJ1-1
v_gene: TRBV6-2/TRBV6-3
CDR3aa: ASSSGLGRPEAF

len: 13
j_gene: TRBJ2-5
v_gene: TRBV5-4
CDR3aa: ASSLGSAGKETQY

len: 12
j_gene: TRBJ2-7
v_gene: TRBV27
CDR3aa: ASRPGLVLYEQY

len: 14
j_gene: TRBJ2-2
v_gene: TRBV7-2
CDR3aa: ASSSGLAGGPGELF

len: 11
j_gene: TRBJ2-3
v_gene: TRBV10-3
CDR3aa: AIAPAGVDTQY

len: 12
j_gene: TRBJ2-3
v_gene: TRBV7-2
CDR3aa: ASSPGLAADTQY